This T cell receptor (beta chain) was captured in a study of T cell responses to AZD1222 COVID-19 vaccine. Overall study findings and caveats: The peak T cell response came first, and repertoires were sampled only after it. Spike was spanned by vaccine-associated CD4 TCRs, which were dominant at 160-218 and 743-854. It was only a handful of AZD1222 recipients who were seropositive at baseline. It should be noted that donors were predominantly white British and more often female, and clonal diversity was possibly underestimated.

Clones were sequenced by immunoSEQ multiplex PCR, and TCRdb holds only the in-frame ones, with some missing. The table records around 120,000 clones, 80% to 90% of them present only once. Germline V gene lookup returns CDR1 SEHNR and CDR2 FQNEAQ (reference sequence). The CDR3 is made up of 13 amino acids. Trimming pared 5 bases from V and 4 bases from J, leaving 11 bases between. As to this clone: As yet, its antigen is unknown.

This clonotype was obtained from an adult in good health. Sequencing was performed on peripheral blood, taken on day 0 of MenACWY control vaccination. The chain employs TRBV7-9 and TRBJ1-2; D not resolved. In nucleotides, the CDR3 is TGTGCCAGCAGCCCTACAGCCGTCTATGGCTACACCTTC. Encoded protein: CASSPTAVYGYTF.